The text below deals with one T cell receptor beta chain. A much larger clone differs by one base, so this may be a read error. CDR3 length: 15 residues. The germline V gene encodes CDR1 SGHVS and CDR2 FQNEAQ. This entry belongs to a study of regulatory T cells in long-lasting Graves disease. Stated time point: persistent/refractory GD, antithyroid drugs over 5 years with positive TRAb. Following extraction of RNA from PBMCs, that RNA was used to make the TCR library. HTBI primers from iRepertoire and Arm-PCR of CDR3 regions yielded the TCR beta libraries. A single record per CDR3 protein comes from TCRdb applying MiXCR to the multiplex PCR reads. The sample shows under 500,000 distinct CDR3 sequences, less than 25% of them seen only once.

The rearrangement joins TRBV7-8 to TRBJ2-5, with 14 bases matching TRBD2. The receptor's source is a female donor with Graves disease. This sample comprised peripheral blood mononuclear cells (PBMCs), obtained when the disease was refractory, from a patient treated with antithyroid drugs. The CDR3 sequence is CASSFPGLAGETRYF. Here the CDR3 DNA reads TGTGCCAGCAGCTTTCCGGGACTAGCGGGAGAGACCCGGTACTTC. The complete variable domain, with remaining parts taken from reference TRBV7-8 and TRBJ2-5, reads GAGVSQSPRYKVAKRGQDVALRCDPISGHVSLFWYQQALGQGPEFLTYFQNEAQLDKSGLPSDRFFAERPEGSVSTLKIQRTQQEDSAVYLCASSFPGLAGETRYFGPGTRLLVL.